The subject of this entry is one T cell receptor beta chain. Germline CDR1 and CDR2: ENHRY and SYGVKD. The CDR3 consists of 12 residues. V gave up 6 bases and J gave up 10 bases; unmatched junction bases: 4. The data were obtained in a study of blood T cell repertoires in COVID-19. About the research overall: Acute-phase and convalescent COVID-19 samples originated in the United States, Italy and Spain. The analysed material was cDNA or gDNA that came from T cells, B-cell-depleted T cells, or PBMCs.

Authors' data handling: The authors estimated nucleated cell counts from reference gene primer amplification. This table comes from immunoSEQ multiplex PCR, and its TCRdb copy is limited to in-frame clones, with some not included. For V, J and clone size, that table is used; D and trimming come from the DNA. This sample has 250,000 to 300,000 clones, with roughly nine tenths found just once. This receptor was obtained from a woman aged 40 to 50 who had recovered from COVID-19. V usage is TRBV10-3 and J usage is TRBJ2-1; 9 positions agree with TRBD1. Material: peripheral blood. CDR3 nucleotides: TGTGCCATCAGAGACAGGGGGGACGAGCAGTTCTTC. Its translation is CAIRDRGDEQFF.